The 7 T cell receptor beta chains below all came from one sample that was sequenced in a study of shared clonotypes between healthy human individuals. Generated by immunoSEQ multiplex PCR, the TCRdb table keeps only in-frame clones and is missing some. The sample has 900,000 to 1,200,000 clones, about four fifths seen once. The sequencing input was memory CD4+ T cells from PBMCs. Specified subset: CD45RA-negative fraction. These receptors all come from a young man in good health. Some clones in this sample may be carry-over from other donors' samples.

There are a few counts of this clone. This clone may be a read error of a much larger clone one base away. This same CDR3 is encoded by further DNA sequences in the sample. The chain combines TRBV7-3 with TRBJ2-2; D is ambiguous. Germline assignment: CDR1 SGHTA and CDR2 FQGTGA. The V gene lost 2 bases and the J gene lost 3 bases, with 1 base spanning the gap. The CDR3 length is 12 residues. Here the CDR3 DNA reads TGTGCCAGCAGCTTATACACCGGGGAGCTGTTTTTT. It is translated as CASSLYTGELFF.

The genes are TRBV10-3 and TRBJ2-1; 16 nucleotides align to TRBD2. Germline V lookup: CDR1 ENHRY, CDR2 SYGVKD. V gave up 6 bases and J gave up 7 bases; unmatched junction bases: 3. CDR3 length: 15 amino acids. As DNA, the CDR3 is TGTGCCATCAGCCCGGGACTAGCGGGAGGGAATGAGCAGTTCTTC. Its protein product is CAISPGLAGGNEQFF.

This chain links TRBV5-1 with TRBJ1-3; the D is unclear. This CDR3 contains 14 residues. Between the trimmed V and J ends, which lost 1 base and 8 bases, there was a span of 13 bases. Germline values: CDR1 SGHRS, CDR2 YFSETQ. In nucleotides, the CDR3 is TGCGCCAGCAGCTTGTCCGGGCAGAGGGACACCATATATTTT. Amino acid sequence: CASSLSGQRDTIYF.

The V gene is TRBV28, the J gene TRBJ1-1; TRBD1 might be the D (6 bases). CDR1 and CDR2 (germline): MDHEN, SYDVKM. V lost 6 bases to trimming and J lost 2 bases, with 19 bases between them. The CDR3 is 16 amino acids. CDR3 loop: CASSVAGALGNTEAFF. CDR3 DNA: TGTGCCAGCAGCGTGGCAGGGGCCCTGGGAAACACTGAAGCTTTCTTT.

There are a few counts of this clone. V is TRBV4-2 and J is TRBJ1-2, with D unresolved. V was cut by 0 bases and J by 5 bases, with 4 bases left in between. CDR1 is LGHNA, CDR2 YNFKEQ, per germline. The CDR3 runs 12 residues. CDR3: CASSQEMYGYTF. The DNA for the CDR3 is TGTGCCAGCAGCCAAGAAATGTATGGCTACACCTTC.

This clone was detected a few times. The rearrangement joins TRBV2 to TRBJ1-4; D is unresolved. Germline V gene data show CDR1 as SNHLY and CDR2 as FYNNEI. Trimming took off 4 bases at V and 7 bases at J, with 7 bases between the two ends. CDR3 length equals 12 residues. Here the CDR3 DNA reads TGTGCCAGCAGTGTAATTCTTGAAAAACTGTTTTTT. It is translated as CASSVILEKLFF.

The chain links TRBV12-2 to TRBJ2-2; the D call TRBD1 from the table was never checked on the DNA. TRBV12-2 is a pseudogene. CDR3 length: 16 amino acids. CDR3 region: CASRPPGTRNTGELFF. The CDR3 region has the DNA TGTGCAAGTCGCCCCCCCGGGACAAGGAACACCGGGGAGCTGTTTTTT.